The clone carrying this T cell receptor (beta chain) was recorded once. Within the sample, other DNA sequences also encode this same CDR3. The CDR3 is 13 residues long. Per the germline V gene, CDR1 is SGHNT and CDR2 is YYREEE (reference sequence). The V gene lost 1 base and the J gene lost 1 base, with 6 bases spanning the gap. Measured with immunoSEQ multiplex PCR; TCRdb has only the in-frame clones, and not every one. The sample has 2,500,000 or so clones; 90% to 95% are singletons. This sample is part of a study of shared clonotypes between healthy human individuals. Whole-study context: For every donor, three CD4 naive, three CD4 memory, two CD8 naive and one CD8 memory plates were used.

The chain links TRBV5-4 to TRBJ2-7, with D possibly being TRBD1 (6 bases). The specimen sequenced was naive CD4+ T cells from PBMCs. As for subset: CD45RA+ positively selected. The clonotype comes from a man between 18 and 29 years old in good health. Some clones in this sample may be carry-over from other donors' samples. The CDR3 protein is CASSLQGSYEQYF. DNA of the CDR3: TGTGCCAGCAGCTTGCAGGGGTCCTACGAGCAGTACTTC.